This T cell receptor beta chain was retrieved from a study of T cells in Graves' hyperthyroidism and ophthalmopathy. Diagnosis of hyperthyroidism was new in patients aged 18 to 65, and its duration was under 2 months. Thyroid ultrasound, orbital computed tomography, clinical symptoms, and serum thyroxine and TRAb underpinned diagnoses. Isolation of PBMCs was performed on around 9.3 ml fresh peripheral blood. This clonotype was seen a few times. RNA transcripts were the template for amplifying TCR beta CDR3 regions. HTBI primers were employed in a first-round RT-PCR of the TCR CDR3. Using its own MiXCR run on the multiplex PCR reads, TCRdb lists one record per CDR3 protein. The sample lists about 710,000 distinct CDR3 sequences, 16% occurring once. The germline V gene has CDR1 LNHDA and CDR2 SQIVND (reference sequence). The CDR3 has 13 amino acids. Trimming took 0 bases from V and 7 from J, leaving 9 bases between them.

The receptor was isolated from a man younger than 35 with Graves' hyperthyroidism. The V gene is TRBV19, the J gene TRBJ1-1; no reliable D call. Material: blood. The CDR3 DNA sequence: TGTGCCAGTAGTATAGATTCGGCGCGTGAAGCTTTCTTT. This gives the protein CASSIDSAREAFF. Full variable domain (remainder filled in from reference TRBV19 and TRBJ1-1): DGGITQSPKYLFRKEGQNVTLSCEQNLNHDAMYWYRQDPGQGLRLIYYSQIVNDFQKGDIAEGYSVSREKKESFPLTVTSAQKNPTAFYLCASSIDSAREAFFGQGTRLTVV.